A single sample is the source of the 2 T cell receptor beta chains below, sequenced in a study of T cell repertoires in cytomegalovirus infection. TCRdb reprocessed the reads with MiXCR, giving one entry per CDR3 protein. The data contain roughly 320,000 distinct CDR3 sequences, over 7.5% of them singletons. Sequenced material: PBMCs. The receptors originated from a human donor in good health (CMV status not recorded). Some clones in this sample may be carry-over from other donors' samples.

The gene calls are TRBV20-1 and TRBJ2-3, with D possibly TRBD1 on 6 matching bases. Trimming removed 5 bases from V and 6 bases from J, with 21 bases in between. Germline loops: CDR1 DFQATT, CDR2 SNEGSKA (reference sequence). CDR3 length: 15 amino acids. The DNA for the CDR3 is TGCAGTGCTGAGGGGGACGCCGGATTTGTGGATACGCAGTATTTT. Protein sequence: CSAEGDAGFVDTQYF.

This clonotype was counted many times. This chain links TRBV12-3 or TRBV12-4 with TRBJ1-1; unclear D gene. The CDR3 spans 13 residues. V lost 3 bases to trimming and J lost 4 bases, with 9 bases between them. Here the CDR3 reads CASSFWESTEAFF. CDR3 coding DNA: TGTGCCAGCAGTTTCTGGGAGTCCACTGAAGCTTTCTTT.